This is a list of T cell receptor beta chains from one sample in a study of blood T cell repertoires in COVID-19. TCRdb keeps only in-frame clones here, not all; method: immunoSEQ multiplex PCR. The sample shows roughly 330,000 clones, approximately 88% of them seen only once. Sample: PBMCs or T cells enriched from blood (not recorded which). The receptors were sampled from a man aged 25-45 years who had recovered from COVID-19. CDR3s include the opening cysteine and the closing phenylalanine or tryptophan. The D gene is left open where the match is weak. Clone size is stated in some rows and not others, as once, few, many or a class when expanded.

D gene | clone size | J gene | V gene | CDR3 DNA | CDR3 protein
. | . | TRBJ2-6 | TRBV6-5 | TGTGCCAGCACCAGATCGATCTCTGGGGCCAACGTCCTGACTTTC | CASTRSISGANVLTF
. | once | TRBJ1-3 | TRBV7-6 | TGTGCCAGCAGCCCCGGATTTCAGGGGTGGGATGGAAACACCATATATTTT | CASSPGFQGWDGNTIYF
TRBD1 | . | TRBJ1-5 | TRBV6-5 | TGTGCCAGCAGTACCACAGGGGGTAGCAATCAGCCCCAGCATTTT | CASSTTGGSNQPQHF
TRBD2 | . | TRBJ2-1 | TRBV27 | TGTGCCAGCAGTTTAACGGGGGGAAGCTCCTACAATGAGCAGTTCTTC | CASSLTGGSSYNEQFF
. | once | TRBJ1-5 | TRBV28 | TGTGCCAGCAGTTACCTTGGCGCAGGGTCCCATAGCAATCAGCCCCAGCATTTT | CASSYLGAGSHSNQPQHF
TRBD1 | once | TRBJ1-5 | TRBV30 | TGTGCCTGGAGTGTACCTGGGACAGGGGTAGGCCAGCCCCAGCATTTT | CAWSVPGTGVGQPQHF
. | . | TRBJ1-5 | TRBV28 | TGTGCCAGCAGCCAGAGACAGTTTTATCAGCCCCAGCATTTT | CASSQRQFYQPQHF
. | . | TRBJ1-5 | TRBV24-1 | TGTGCCACCGCTGAGTATAGCAATCAGCCCCAGCATTTT | CATAEYSNQPQHF
. | once | TRBJ1-2 | TRBV3-1/TRBV3-2 | TGTGCCAGCAGCCAGGGGACATTTGGCTACACCTTC | CASSQGTFGYTF
. | . | TRBJ1-2 | TRBV2 | TGTGCCAGCAGTGAGGCGGCCGGCGGTATCCTAGGCTACACCTTC | CASSEAAGGILGYTF
TRBD1 | . | TRBJ1-1 | TRBV7-8 | TGTGCCAGCAGCGAACCAACTCAGGGGGGTACTGAAGCTTTCTTT | CASSEPTQGGTEAFF
. | . | TRBJ2-1 | TRBV5-4 | TGTGCCAGCAGCGGTACAGGCCACAATGAGCAGTTCTTC | CASSGTGHNEQFF
. | . | TRBJ2-3 | TRBV25-1 | TGTGCCAGCAGTCATTCCAGGGGCGGGGGACCAGATACGCAGTATTTT | CASSHSRGGGPDTQYF
. | . | TRBJ1-2 | TRBV19 | TGTGCCAGTAGTATTAACTCCAGGGGAGTCGGCTATGGCTACACCTTC | CASSINSRGVGYGYTF
TRBD1 | . | TRBJ2-7 | TRBV6-6 | TGTGCCAGCAGTTCCGGGACAGGGGTCTACGAGCAGTACTTC | CASSSGTGVYEQYF
. | . | TRBJ2-1 | TRBV7-2 | TGTGCCAGCAGCTTACGGGACTGGGCCTACAATGAGCAGTTCTTC | CASSLRDWAYNEQFF
TRBD1 | . | TRBJ1-3 | TRBV6-5 | TGTGCCACCGGACAGGGGGCGCGAGGAAACACCATATATTTT | CATGQGARGNTIYF
TRBD2 | . | TRBJ2-1 | TRBV10-3 | TGTGCCATCAGTACCGCTAGCGGGGGCGACAATGAGCAGTTCTTC | CAISTASGGDNEQFF
. | . | TRBJ1-2 | TRBV4-2 | TGTGCCAGCAGCCACGGTGGCTACACCTTC | CASSHGGYTF
TRBD1 | . | TRBJ1-5 | TRBV19 | TGTGCCAGTAGTAACTCCGGGACAGGGAAGGGCAATCAGCCCCAGCATTTT | CASSNSGTGKGNQPQHF
. | few | TRBJ2-7 | TRBV4-2 | TGTGCCAGCAGCCAAGGAGGAGCAGGGACCTACGAGCAGTACTTC | CASSQGGAGTYEQYF
. | few | TRBJ2-6 | TRBV30 | TGTGCCTGCTCTCAGGGTTCTGGGGCCAACGTCCTGACTTTC | CACSQGSGANVLTF
TRBD1 | . | TRBJ2-3 | TRBV5-1 | TGCGCCAGCAGCGGACAGGGGGGAATGGATACGCAGTATTTT | CASSGQGGMDTQYF
. | . | TRBJ1-3 | TRBV10-3 | TGTGCCATCAGTCAGAGAAACACCATATATTTT | CAISQRNTIYF
. | . | TRBJ2-1 | TRBV6-5 | TGTGCCAGCAAGACTAGTGCGGAGCAGTTCTTC | CASKTSAEQFF
. | . | TRBJ1-1 | TRBV7-9 | TGTGCCAGCAGCCCCGCGGACTTGAACACTGAAGCTTTCTTT | CASSPADLNTEAFF
TRBD1 | . | TRBJ1-2 | TRBV25-1 | TGTGCCAGCAGTGGACAGGGGGTAAATGGCTACACCTTC | CASSGQGVNGYTF
TRBD1 | . | TRBJ1-5 | TRBV13 | TGTGCCAGCAGCTTATCCGGGACAGGGAGCCAGCCCCAGCATTTT | CASSLSGTGSQPQHF
. | few | TRBJ2-7 | TRBV5-1 | TGCGCCAGCAGCTTGGATAACGAGCAGTACTTC | CASSLDNEQYF
TRBD1 | . | TRBJ1-3 | TRBV18 | TGTGCCAGCTCACCGTTTGGACAGGGAGCGGGAAACACCATATATTTT | CASSPFGQGAGNTIYF
TRBD1 | . | TRBJ1-2 | TRBV19 | TGTGCCAGTAGCCTACGGGACAGTTGGGGCTACACCTTC | CASSLRDSWGYTF
. | few | TRBJ1-2 | TRBV15 | TGTGCCACCAGCAGAGGAGGGGGGGCAGACTATGGCTACACCTTC | CATSRGGGADYGYTF
TRBD1 | few | TRBJ1-4 | TRBV9 | TGTGCCAGCAGCGTGGACGGGACAGCGGCTGAAAAACTGTTTTTT | CASSVDGTAAEKLFF
. | . | TRBJ2-1 | TRBV24-1 | TGTGCCACCAGTGACCGGACAGTTCCGTCCCTAGAGCAGTTCTTC | CATSDRTVPSLEQFF
TRBD2 | . | TRBJ2-5 | TRBV9 | TGTGCCAGCAGGGCTAGCGGCCAAGAGACCCAGTACTTC | CASRASGQETQYF
. | . | TRBJ2-7 | TRBV11-2 | TGTGCCAGCAGCTTCCCAGGTCCCCCCTACGAGCAGTACTTC | CASSFPGPPYEQYF
. | . | TRBJ1-5 | TRBV2 | TGTGCCAGCACTACACAGGGTGGGGGCAATCAGCCCCAGCATTTT | CASTTQGGGNQPQHF
. | . | TRBJ1-1 | TRBV19 | TGTGCCAGTAGTATAGGGAGTGAAGTAACTGAAGCTTTCTTT | CASSIGSEVTEAFF
. | . | TRBJ1-2 | TRBV20-1 | TGCAGTGCTAGCGGCCCGGGTGGCTACACCTTC | CSASGPGGYTF
. | . | TRBJ1-2 | TRBV5-1 | TGCGCCAGCAGCCAAAACTCTCATGGCTACACCTTC | CASSQNSHGYTF